The source of this T cell receptor (beta chain) is a study of regulatory dendritic cells for organ transplantation. Study observations and caveats: The most alloreactive TCR clonotypes were found in resting memory CD8+ cells. Naive T cells showed high diversity, memory cells less, memory CD8+ least. Mature dendritic cells appeared to drive more memory CD8+ clonal expansion than regulatory ones. The authors noted considerable between-person heterogeneity in alloreactive memory CD8+ cells.

Germline-derived CDR1 and CDR2 are SGDLS and YYNGEE. V was pared by 4 bases and J by 0 bases, with 10 bases between. The CDR3 contains 15 residues. Remarks on this clone: No antigen is known for it.

The data were produced by immunoSEQ multiplex PCR, yet TCRdb's version contains in-frame clones alone and is incomplete. The sample has 35,000 to 45,000 clones, approximately 90% seen once. Sequenced input: naive CD8+ T cells from blood. Subset of the sample: CD45RA+ naive T cells. The chain has TRBV9 and TRBJ1-4; D ambiguous. This TCR came from a human donor in good health. For the CDR3, the DNA is TGTGCCAGCAGCCCAGAGGGAACAACTAATGAAAAACTGTTTTTT. It translates to CASSPEGTTNEKLFF.